A single sample is the source of the 29 T cell receptor beta chains below, sequenced in a study of blood T cell repertoires in COVID-19 (TCRdb year 2020). The library was produced with the immunoSEQ multiplex PCR assay. TCRdb retrieved this table from immuneACCESS and kept in-frame rearrangements only. Not all clones are present; in checked studies, unresolved V genes account for under half, and no reason is known for the remainder. Within this sample are about 370,000 clones, with over 75% of them counted one time only. 10% of the sample lies in the top ten. Sequenced material: peripheral blood. The source of these receptors is a woman in her thirties with COVID-19, enrolled during active disease.

V and J are TRBV7-9 and TRBJ1-6; 11 bases are a match to TRBD1. V was pared by 2 bases and J by 3 bases, with 6 bases of the junction left unmatched. Germline V lookup: CDR1 SEHNR, CDR2 FQNEAQ (reference sequence). This CDR3 comprises 18 residues. CDR3 bases: TGTGCCAGCAGCTTATGGGACAGGGGGTTCCACTATAATTCACCCCTCCACTTT. Translated: CASSLWDRGFHYNSPLHF.

The chain recombines TRBV12-3 or TRBV12-4 with TRBJ2-3; D is undetermined. V was trimmed by 3 bases and J by 3 bases, leaving 7 bases between them. CDR3 length equals 13 residues. This CDR3 is CASSFPNTDTQYF. Written as DNA, the CDR3 is TGTGCCAGCAGTTTCCCTAATACAGATACGCAGTATTTT.

On this clone: At one of its ends the junction is not consistent with the germline gene, which may arise from a read error. The rearrangement links TRBV10-3 to TRBJ1-3; D is uncertain. Germline lookup yields CDR1 ENHRY and CDR2 SYGVKD. The CDR3 contains 9 residues. Here the CDR3 reads CAISENPDF. CDR3 bases: TGTGCCATCAGTGAAAATCCAGATTTT.

This chain links TRBV15 with TRBJ1-4, with D possibly being TRBD1 (6 bases). Trimming cost V 3 bases and J 5 bases, with 19 bases left between them. The germline V gene encodes CDR1 LNHNV and CDR2 YYDKDF (reference sequence). The CDR3 sequence is 17 residues long. The CDR3 is CATSRSSLGRGNEKLFF. CDR3 nucleotides: TGTGCCACCAGCAGGTCCTCCCTGGGGAGGGGGAATGAAAAACTGTTTTTT.

The V gene is TRBV19, the J gene TRBJ2-7, with D possibly matching TRBD2 (5 bases). Germline V gene sequence: CDR1 LNHDA, CDR2 SQIVND (reference sequence). There are 13 residues in the CDR3. V dropped 5 bases and J dropped 0 bases, with 8 bases sitting between them. This CDR3 is CASSRTYSYEQYF. DNA for the CDR3: TGTGCCAGTAGTCGGACTTACTCCTACGAGCAGTACTTC.

The rearrangement joins TRBV29-1 to TRBJ2-7; 8 bases agree with TRBD2. CDR3 length: 14 amino acids. Germline CDR1 is SQVTM and CDR2 is ANQGSEA. The V and J ends lost 3 bases and 0 bases, in that order; junction bases with no gene match: 4. The CDR3 coding sequence is TGCAGCGTTGATGACGGGAGGGGCTCCTACGAGCAGTACTTC. Translating it yields CSVDDGRGSYEQYF.

This clone was counted ten times or more. The chain carries TRBV19 and TRBJ2-3; TRBD2 matches at 8 bases. The CDR3 covers 15 residues. The V gene's germline CDR1 is LNHDA and CDR2 SQIVND (reference sequence). Trimming took 4 bases from V and 0 from J; bases not matched to a gene: 3. The DNA of the CDR3 is TGTGCCAGTAGTACCAGGACTAGCAGCACAGATACGCAGTATTTT. Translated: CASSTRTSSTDTQYF.

V and J are TRBV7-2 and TRBJ2-1; TRBD2 might be the D (5 bases). The CDR3 spans 13 residues. Germline V gene data show CDR1 as SGHTA and CDR2 as FQGNSA. Trimming took off 3 bases at V and 8 bases at J, with 11 bases between the two ends. CDR3 coding DNA: TGTGCCAGCAGCTTGCGCCCCGGGGATGAGCAGTTCTTC. Residues: CASSLRPGDEQFF. Looking up the rest from reference TRBV7-2 and TRBJ2-1 gives the full variable domain: GAGVSQSPSNKVTEKGKDVELRCDPISGHTALYWYRQSLGQGLEFLIYFQGNSAPDKSGLPSDRFSAERTGGSVSTLTIQRTQQEDSAVYLCASSLRPGDEQFFGPGTRLTVL.

The rearrangement joins TRBV25-1 to TRBJ2-3; the match to TRBD2 covers 14 bases. Germline assignment: CDR1 MGHDK and CDR2 SYGVNS. Trimming removed 8 bases from V and 0 bases from J; junction bases left unmatched: 7. This CDR3 contains 17 residues. The CDR3 spells CASSGTSGRGSTDTQYF. CDR3 DNA sequence: TGTGCCAGCTCCGGGACTAGCGGGAGAGGGAGCACAGATACGCAGTATTTT. Full variable domain (remainder filled in from reference TRBV25-1 and TRBJ2-3): EADIYQTPRYLVIGTGKKITLECSQTMGHDKMYWYQQDPGMELHLIHYSYGVNSTEKGDLSSESTVSRIRTEHFPLTLESARPSHTSQYLCASSGTSGRGSTDTQYFGPGTRLTVL.

The V gene is TRBV7-6, the J gene TRBJ2-6; D remains ambiguous. There are 15 residues in the CDR3. The germline gives CDR1 SGHVS, CDR2 FNYEAQ. The ends were cut back, 5 bases at V and 3 bases at J, with 11 bases in the middle. The CDR3 loop is CASSAHMLGANVLTF. The CDR3 nucleotides are TGTGCCAGCAGCGCCCACATGCTTGGGGCCAACGTCCTGACTTTC. The whole variable domain, filled in from reference TRBV7-6 and TRBJ2-6, reads GAGVSQSPRYKVTKRGQDVALRCDPISGHVSLYWYRQALGQGPEFLTYFNYEAQQDKSGLPNDRFSAERPEGSISTLTIQRTEQRDSAMYRCASSAHMLGANVLTFGAGSRLTVL.

The chain carries TRBV6-1 and TRBJ2-2; D not certain. The CDR3 is 15 residues long. Germline V lookup: CDR1 MNHNS, CDR2 SASEGT. The V and J ends lost 2 bases and 6 bases respectively, with 13 bases between them. The CDR3 loop reads CASSEIRSLAGELFF. As DNA, the CDR3 is TGTGCCAGCAGTGAAATTCGGTCCTTGGCCGGGGAGCTGTTTTTT.

This chain joins TRBV5-4 and TRBJ1-5; 9 bases fit TRBD1. The germline V gene encodes CDR1 SGHNT and CDR2 YYREEE (reference sequence). The CDR3 totals 15 residues. V was pared by 4 bases and J by 3 bases, with 5 bases of the junction left unmatched. The CDR3 sequence is CASSRGTGNNQPQHF. CDR3 DNA sequence: TGTGCCAGCAGCCGAGGGACAGGGAACAATCAGCCCCAGCATTTT.

The chain links TRBV20-1 to TRBJ2-5; 10 positions agree with TRBD2. In germline, CDR1 is DFQATT, CDR2 SNEGSKA (reference sequence). This CDR3 region has 15 residues. Trimming took 3 bases from V and 5 from J; bases not matched to a gene: 9. CDR3 amino acids: CSASRTSGVGETQYF. The CDR3 DNA sequence: TGCAGTGCTAGTAGAACTAGCGGGGTTGGGGAGACCCAGTACTTC.

V usage is TRBV27 and J usage is TRBJ2-5, with D perhaps TRBD1 (5 bases). V lost 7 bases and J 4 bases, leaving 10 bases between the germline ends. The length of the CDR3 is 12 residues. The V gene's germline CDR1 is MNHEY and CDR2 SMNVEV (reference sequence). The DNA for the CDR3 is TGTGCCAGCAAGGGGTTGGGAGAGACCCAGTACTTC. Translating gives CASKGLGETQYF.

The chain has TRBV10-1 and TRBJ2-7; D is unresolved. V was trimmed by 10 bases and J by 2 bases, leaving 6 bases between them. The V gene's germline CDR1 is WNHNN and CDR2 SYGVQD (reference sequence). The CDR3 runs 10 residues. The CDR3 is CATRAYEQYF. The CDR3 DNA reads TGCGCCACCCGGGCCTACGAGCAGTACTTC.

This chain uses TRBV25-1 with TRBJ2-3; 10 bases agree with TRBD2. This CDR3 region has 14 residues. The V segment lost 4 bases and the J segment 5 bases; nucleotides outside the gene matches: 3. Germline V gene data show CDR1 as MGHDK and CDR2 as SYGVNS. CDR3 sequence (DNA): TGTGCCAGCAGTGTAGCGGGAGGTAGAGATACGCAGTATTTT. Amino acid sequence: CASSVAGGRDTQYF.

The J gene is TRBJ1-1, the V gene TRBV4-3, with a possible D match to TRBD1 (5 bases). V lost 3 bases, J lost 1 base, and 12 bases lay in between. CDR1 and CDR2 (germline): LGHNA, YSLEER. There are 15 residues in the CDR3. In DNA form, the CDR3 reads TGCGCCAGCAGCCATGCAGGGTTATCGAACACTGAAGCTTTCTTT. Encoded protein: CASSHAGLSNTEAFF.

The chain uses TRBV6-5 and TRBJ1-2, with D possibly being TRBD1 (6 bases). Germline lookup yields CDR1 MNHEY and CDR2 SVGAGI. This CDR3 has 13 residues. The V and J ends lost 0 bases and 7 bases respectively, with 9 bases between them. This chain's CDR3 is CASSYSRGFGYTF. CDR3 sequence (DNA): TGTGCCAGCAGTTACTCGAGGGGGTTTGGCTACACCTTC.

The table lists this clone with a few counts. The chain carries TRBV9 and TRBJ2-5, with TRBD1 as a possible D gene (6 bases). Germline V lookup: CDR1 SGDLS, CDR2 YYNGEE. V was shortened by 0 bases and J by 3 bases, with 12 bases between the two germline ends. This CDR3 comprises 15 residues. The CDR3 sequence: CASSVGAGAKETQYF. The CDR3 DNA is TGTGCCAGCAGCGTAGGGGCAGGGGCCAAAGAGACCCAGTACTTC.

The rearrangement joins TRBV27 to TRBJ2-5, with 9 bases fitting TRBD1. The CDR3 is 16 residues long. Germline V gene data show CDR1 as MNHEY and CDR2 as SMNVEV (reference sequence). The V and J ends lost 6 bases and 1 base, in that order; junction bases with no gene match: 9. The DNA for the CDR3 is TGTGCCAGCAGCCCCGAGACAGGGGGAATCCAAGAGACCCAGTACTTC. This encodes CASSPETGGIQETQYF.

This chain joins TRBV28 and TRBJ1-4; possible D gene TRBD1, 5 bases. In germline, CDR1 is MDHEN, CDR2 SYDVKM. The CDR3 sequence is 13 residues long. Trimming cost V 3 bases and J 8 bases, with 10 bases left between them. The CDR3 protein is CASSLGGGEKLFF. DNA of the CDR3: TGTGCCAGCAGTTTGGGGGGAGGGGAAAAACTGTTTTTT.

The genes are TRBV27 and TRBJ1-5, with 9 bases identical to TRBD1. The junction had 5 bases not matched to a gene; V was cut back by 7 bases and J by 1 base. Germline V CDR1 and CDR2: MNHEY, SMNVEV (reference sequence). This CDR3 has 15 residues. CDR3 DNA: TGTGCCAGCAAACTAGGACAGGGGAGCAATCAGCCCCAGCATTTT. Encoded protein: CASKLGQGSNQPQHF.

The chain couples TRBV7-3 to TRBJ2-7; 7 positions match TRBD2. The CDR3 runs 15 residues. Germline V gives CDR1 SGHTA, CDR2 FQGTGA. The V gene end was trimmed by 5 bases and the J gene end by 4 bases; junction bases not matched to a gene: 11. CDR3 loop: CASSPSAGEGYEQYF. CDR3 bases: TGTGCCAGCAGCCCCTCGGCGGGAGAGGGGTACGAGCAGTACTTC.

The rearrangement links TRBV11-2 to TRBJ2-7, with 7 positions matching TRBD1. Germline V gives CDR1 SGHAT, CDR2 FQNNGV. This CDR3 is built from 15 residues. The J segment lost 1 base and the V segment lost 0 bases, leaving 3 bases of the junction unmatched. In DNA form, the CDR3 reads TGTGCCAGCAGCTTAGAACAGGGGTATTCCTACGAGCAGTACTTC. It translates to CASSLEQGYSYEQYF.

This clone was seen a single time. The V gene is TRBV7-8, the J gene TRBJ2-7; D perhaps matches TRBD1 (5 bases). Trimming shortened V by 5 bases and J by 6 bases, and 17 bases separated the two germline ends. From germline, CDR1 is SGHVS and CDR2 FQNEAQ. The CDR3 consists of 14 residues. The DNA for the CDR3 is TGTGCCAGCAGCAAGACGCAGGGTTTGAGCGAGCAGTACTTC. Protein sequence: CASSKTQGLSEQYF.

The gene calls are TRBV19 and TRBJ1-1; weak D call: TRBD1 (5 bases). The germline CDR1 and CDR2 sequences are LNHDA and SQIVND (reference sequence). Trimming removed 7 bases from V and 4 bases from J, with 13 bases in between. CDR3 size: 13 residues. CDR3 nucleotides: TGTGCCAGTATTAGGAGCCAGGGCACTGAAGCTTTCTTT. Protein: CASIRSQGTEAFF.

The chain employs TRBV19 and TRBJ2-5; perhaps TRBD1 as D (6 bases). The ends were cut back, 1 base at V and 1 base at J, with 10 bases in the middle. This CDR3 is 15 amino acids long. Per germline, CDR1 LNHDA and CDR2 SQIVND (reference sequence). The CDR3 region has the DNA TGTGCCAGTAGTATAGGTGGACAGATCCAAGAGACCCAGTACTTC. It specifies CASSIGGQIQETQYF.

The chain employs TRBV15 and TRBJ2-1, with D possibly being TRBD2 (5 bases). Germline CDR1 is LNHNV and CDR2 is YYDKDF (reference sequence). This CDR3 spans 13 amino acids. Trimming removed 3 bases from V and 8 bases from J, with 11 bases in between. The CDR3 DNA follows: TGTGCCACCAGCAGGCTAAGGCGGGATGAGCAGTTCTTC. This codes for CATSRLRRDEQFF.

The DNA for the CDR3 is TGTGCCAGCAGCCTGCTGACGGGAGTCGGGGTGGACAATGAGCAGTTCTTC. Protein: CASSLLTGVGVDNEQFF. The chain combines TRBV28 with TRBJ2-1; possibly TRBD2 for D (6 bases). The V end was cut by 6 bases, the J end by 5 bases, with 23 bases between. Looked up from germline, CDR1 is MDHEN and CDR2 is SYDVKM. The CDR3 totals 17 residues.